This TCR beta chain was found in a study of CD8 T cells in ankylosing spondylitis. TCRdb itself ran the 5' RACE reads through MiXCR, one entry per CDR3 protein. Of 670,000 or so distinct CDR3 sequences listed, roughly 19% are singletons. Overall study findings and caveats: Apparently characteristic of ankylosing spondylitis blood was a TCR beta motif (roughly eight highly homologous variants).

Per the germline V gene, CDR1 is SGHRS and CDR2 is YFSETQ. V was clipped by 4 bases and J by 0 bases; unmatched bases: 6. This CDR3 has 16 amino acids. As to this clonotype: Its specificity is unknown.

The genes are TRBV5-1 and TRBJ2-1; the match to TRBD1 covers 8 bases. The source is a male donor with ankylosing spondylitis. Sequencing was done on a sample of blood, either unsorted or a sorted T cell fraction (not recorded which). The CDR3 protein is CASSLQDRGSYNEQFF. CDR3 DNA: TGCGCCAGCAGCCTTCAAGACAGGGGCTCCTACAATGAGCAGTTCTTC.